These 18 T cell receptor beta chains originate from one sample sequenced in a study of CD8 T cells in Susac syndrome. Roughly 0.45 to 1 ug RNA was reverse transcribed with random hexamers. One entry per CDR3 protein results from TCRdb running MiXCR on the immunoSEQ multiplex PCR reads. The table has 150,000 to 160,000 distinct CDR3 sequences, 85% to 95% seen once; the top ten hold roughly 0.15%. The sample consisted of CD4+ T cells from PBMCs. These receptors were taken from a human donor with Susac syndrome.

The chain carries TRBV6-1 and TRBJ1-6; D remains ambiguous. With 1 base removed from V and 9 bases from J, the gap between germline ends came to 10 bases. CDR1 is MNHNS, CDR2 SASEGT, per germline. CDR3 length: 14 residues. The CDR3 sequence: CASSEGSSSSPLHF. DNA for the CDR3: TGTGCCAGCAGTGAAGGTTCATCTTCTTCACCCCTCCACTTT.

J is TRBJ1-5 and V is TRBV6-2 or TRBV6-3; D not resolved. The V and J ends lost 5 bases and 9 bases respectively, with 17 bases between them. The CDR3 loop spans 14 amino acids. CDR1 is MNHEY, CDR2 SVGEGT, per germline. CDR3 nucleotide sequence: TGTGCCAGCAGTAACGCCGGACCGATCAGGCCCCAGCATTTT. Amino acid sequence: CASSNAGPIRPQHF.

The chain employs TRBV11-3 and TRBJ2-3, with TRBD2 matching 7 bases. With 5 bases clipped from V and 6 bases from J, the junction kept 11 bases outside the gene matches. The CDR3 has 15 amino acids. Germline CDR1 SGHNT, CDR2 YENEEA. CDR3 protein: CASSARGGAPDTQYF. In DNA, the CDR3 is TGTGCCAGCAGCGCCCGCGGGGGTGCCCCGGATACGCAGTATTTT.

The CDR3 bases are TGTGCTAGTGGTTTGGGGATCGGCTATGGCTACACCTTC. It encodes CASGLGIGYGYTF. The rearrangement joins TRBV12-5 to TRBJ1-2; D is uncertain. Germline V gene data show CDR1 as LGHNT and CDR2 as FRNRAP. The CDR3 runs to 13 residues. Trimming stripped 1 base from V and 4 bases from J, with 7 bases between.

V is TRBV14 and J is TRBJ1-1; 8 bases are a match to TRBD1. Looked up from germline, CDR1 is SGHDN and CDR2 is FVKESK. There are 15 residues in the CDR3. The V segment lost 1 base and the J segment 3 bases; nucleotides outside the gene matches: 4. CDR3 coding DNA: TGTGCCAGCAGCCAAGCGGCAGGGGGCCACACTGAAGCTTTCTTT. Its protein is CASSQAAGGHTEAFF. Supplemented by reference TRBV14 and TRBJ1-1, the full variable domain reads EAGVTQFPSHSVIEKGQTVTLRCDPISGHDNLYWYRRVMGKEIKFLLHFVKESKQDESGMPNNRFLAERTGGTYSTLKVQPAELEDSGVYFCASSQAAGGHTEAFFGQGTRLTVV.

The chain has TRBV10-3 and TRBJ2-7; 8 bases are shared with TRBD1. Germline V CDR1 and CDR2: ENHRY, SYGVKD. V lost 6 bases to trimming and J lost 3 bases; unmatched junction nucleotides: 4. The CDR3 totals 13 residues. The CDR3 loop is CAIRRGQGYEQYF. DNA for the CDR3: TGTGCCATCAGGCGAGGACAGGGCTACGAGCAGTACTTC.

The chain combines TRBV5-1 with TRBJ2-7; D might be TRBD1 (6 bases). V was clipped by 0 bases and J by 5 bases, with 12 bases between them. The length of the CDR3 is 14 residues. Germline values: CDR1 SGHRS, CDR2 YFSETQ. CDR3 nucleotides: TGCGCCAGCAGCTTGGGGGACATAGGGGACGAGCAGTACTTC. Translated: CASSLGDIGDEQYF.

The V and J genes are TRBV4-2 and TRBJ1-2; D is possibly TRBD1 (6 bases). Trimming removed 2 bases at V and 3 bases at J, with 7 bases between. This CDR3 contains 13 residues. Germline V gene sequence: CDR1 LGHNA, CDR2 YNFKEQ. CDR3 protein: CASSQHRDYGYTF. CDR3 bases: TGTGCCAGCAGCCAACACAGGGACTATGGCTACACCTTC.

This chain uses TRBV29-1 with TRBJ2-1; 7 bases line up with TRBD2. Trimming removed 7 bases from V and 6 bases from J; junction bases left unmatched: 9. The CDR3 loop spans 13 amino acids. Germline V gives CDR1 SQVTM, CDR2 ANQGSEA. The CDR3 loop is CSGLGGGSNEQFF. The DNA for the CDR3 is TGCAGCGGACTGGGCGGGGGAAGCAATGAGCAGTTCTTC.

The gene calls are TRBV20-1 and TRBJ2-7; 7 positions agree with TRBD1. Germline V gene data show CDR1 as DFQATT and CDR2 as SNEGSKA (reference sequence). Trimming at V came to 1 base and at J to 2 bases, leaving 11 bases not matched to a gene. CDR3 size: 16 residues. CDR3 residues: CSARGPPHRGTYEQYF. CDR3 DNA: TGCAGTGCTAGAGGCCCCCCCCACAGGGGAACCTACGAGCAGTACTTC.

The chain joins TRBV23-1 to TRBJ1-5; TRBD1 matches 7 bases. TRBV23-1 is identified as an open reading frame with a role that is uncertain. With V trimmed by 4 bases and J by 6 bases, 6 bases remained unmatched. The CDR3 covers 14 residues. The CDR3 DNA reads TGCGCCAGCAGTCGACCACAGGGGACTCAGCCCCAGCATTTT. This encodes CASSRPQGTQPQHF.

This chain joins TRBV6-5 and TRBJ1-2, with D unresolved. Trimming removed 11 bases from V and 7 bases from J, with 17 bases in between. Germline assignment: CDR1 MNHEY and CDR2 SVGAGI. The CDR3 covers 12 residues. DNA of the CDR3: TGTGCCTGCCACCCGGGTGTCGGTGGCTACACCTTC. Protein product: CACHPGVGGYTF.

The J gene is TRBJ1-5, the V gene TRBV4-1; no reliable D call. Germline V gene lookup returns CDR1 MGHRA and CDR2 YSYEKL. V lost 0 bases to trimming and J lost 2 bases, with 5 bases between them. The CDR3 has 14 residues. The CDR3 nucleotides read TGCGCCAGCAGCCAAGAAGAGGGCAATCAGCCCCAGCATTTT. It encodes CASSQEEGNQPQHF.

This chain links TRBV7-9 with TRBJ2-7; tentatively, D is TRBD2 (6 bases). V lost 5 bases and J lost 7, with 18 bases in between. There are 14 residues in the CDR3. Germline-derived CDR1 and CDR2 are SEHNR and FQNEAQ (reference sequence). CDR3 DNA: TGTGCCAGCAGCCCCGGGACTCCATCCGTGGAGCAGTACTTC. Its protein product is CASSPGTPSVEQYF.

The gene calls are TRBV9 and TRBJ2-5; TRBD1 matches at 8 bases. CDR3 length: 17 amino acids. Per germline, CDR1 SGDLS and CDR2 YYNGEE. With V trimmed by 4 bases and J by 4 bases, 15 bases remained unmatched. The CDR3 region has the DNA TGTGCCAGCAGCCCATTACCCAGGACAGGGCAAGTAGAGACCCAGTACTTC. Translation gives CASSPLPRTGQVETQYF. The complete variable domain, with remaining parts taken from reference TRBV9 and TRBJ2-5, reads DSGVTQTPKHLITATGQRVTLRCSPRSGDLSVYWYQQSLDQGLQFLIQYYNGEERAKGNILERFSAQQFPDLHSELNLSSLELGDSALYFCASSPLPRTGQVETQYFGPGTRLLVL.

The CDR3 nucleotides read TGCGCCAGCAGCCAAGACAGGATTGAGACCCAGTACTTC. Amino acids: CASSQDRIETQYF. The chain joins TRBV4-1 to TRBJ2-5; D not resolved. The germline V gene encodes CDR1 MGHRA and CDR2 YSYEKL. The CDR3 has 13 residues. Trimming shortened V by 0 bases and J by 5 bases, and 7 bases separated the two germline ends.

The chain uses TRBV30 and TRBJ1-5, with D uncertain. Germline CDR1 and CDR2: GTSNPN and SVGIG (reference sequence). The CDR3 loop spans 13 amino acids. V was trimmed by 3 bases and J by 0 bases, leaving 6 bases between them. The CDR3 sequence: CAWRGFSNQPQHF. For the CDR3, the DNA is TGTGCCTGGAGGGGTTTTAGCAATCAGCCCCAGCATTTT.

This chain connects TRBV5-1 to TRBJ1-2; maybe TRBD1 (5 bases). This CDR3 contains 16 residues. V lost 3 bases and J 5 bases, leaving 20 bases between the germline ends. Germline lookup yields CDR1 SGHRS and CDR2 YFSETQ. The CDR3 region has the DNA TGCGCCAGCAGCTCCTCGTTGGGAGGGGTGATGTATGGCTACACCTTC. Translation gives CASSSSLGGVMYGYTF.